This T cell receptor beta chain is from a study of neurological immune-mediated disorders. Across the whole study: A relapsing-remitting course was seen in about 90% of the 34 multiple sclerosis patients and a secondary progressive course in 3.

MiXCR, applied by TCRdb to the 5' RACE reads, yields one record per CDR3 protein. The data show 54,000 or so distinct CDR3 sequences, 3% to 4% seen once. The clonotype was recovered from a woman aged 30 to 39 with multiple sclerosis. The sequenced material came from PBMCs.

The CDR3 region has the DNA TGTGCCAGCAGCTTGAACTGGGCACGCCAAGAGACCCAGTACTTC. Its translation: CASSLNWARQETQYF. The rearrangement links TRBV5-6 to TRBJ2-5; D gene unclear. CDR3 length equals 15 residues. Germline CDR1 reads SGHDT; CDR2 reads YYEEEE. With 1 base removed from V and 1 base from J, the gap between germline ends came to 11 bases.